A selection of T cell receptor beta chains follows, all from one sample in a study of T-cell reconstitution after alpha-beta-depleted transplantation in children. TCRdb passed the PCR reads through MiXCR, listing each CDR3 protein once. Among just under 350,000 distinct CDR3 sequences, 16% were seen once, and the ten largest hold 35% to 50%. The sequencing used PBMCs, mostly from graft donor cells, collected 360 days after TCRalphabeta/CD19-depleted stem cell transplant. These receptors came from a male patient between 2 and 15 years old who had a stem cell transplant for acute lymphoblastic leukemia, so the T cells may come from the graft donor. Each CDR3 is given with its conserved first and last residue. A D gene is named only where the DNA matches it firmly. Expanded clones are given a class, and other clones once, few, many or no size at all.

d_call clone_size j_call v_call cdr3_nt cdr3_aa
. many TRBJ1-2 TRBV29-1 TGCAGCGCGGAATTAGGCTACACCTTC CSAELGYTF
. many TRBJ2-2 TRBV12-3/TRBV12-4 TGTGCCAGCAGTTTCAGAAACACCGGGGAGCTGTTTTTT CASSFRNTGELFF
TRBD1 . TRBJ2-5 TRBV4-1 TGCGCCAGCAGCCAGGAGACAGGGCATGCAAGAGAGACCCAGTACTTC CASSQETGHARETQYF
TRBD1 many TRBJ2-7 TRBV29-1 TGCAGCGTTGTGGGGACAGGGGACGGCGAGCAGTACTTC CSVVGTGDGEQYF
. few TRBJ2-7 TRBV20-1 TGCAGTGCTAGGAGGGGGTTCAGAGGAGACTACGAGCAGTACTTC CSARRGFRGDYEQYF
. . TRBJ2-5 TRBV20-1 TGCAGTGCTCCCTCATACCGGGGCAACTTAGGAGAGACCCAGTACTTC CSAPSYRGNLGETQYF
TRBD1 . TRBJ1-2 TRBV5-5 TGTGCCAGCAGCGTGGACAGGGCGGGCTATGGCTACACCTTC CASSVDRAGYGYTF
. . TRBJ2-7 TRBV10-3 TGTGCCATCAGTGTTTCTAGCTACGAGCAGTACTTC CAISVSSYEQYF
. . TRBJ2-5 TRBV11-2 TGTGCCAGCAGCTTAGGACAGGCCCCCCAAGAGACCCAGTACTTC CASSLGQAPQETQYF
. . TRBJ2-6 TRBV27 TGTGCCAGCAGTTTAGCGTCCTCTGGGGCCAACGTCCTGACTTTC CASSLASSGANVLTF
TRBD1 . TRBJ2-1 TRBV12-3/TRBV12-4 TGTGCCAGCAGTTTACGGGACAGTCTTCCCTACAATGAGCAGTTCTTC CASSLRDSLPYNEQFF
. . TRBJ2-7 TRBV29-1 TGCAGCGTTGTGGGCAGCTACGAGCAGTACTTC CSVVGSYEQYF
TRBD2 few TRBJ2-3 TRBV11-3 TGTGCCAGCAGCTTGGCGGGGGAAGATACGCAGTATTTT CASSLAGEDTQYF
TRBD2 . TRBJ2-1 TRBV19 TGTGCCAGTATTGGGACTAGCCCCCTCCGGCAGTTCTTC CASIGTSPLRQFF
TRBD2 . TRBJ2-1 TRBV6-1 TGTGCCAGCAGTGGGCTAGCGGGAGGGCTAGGTTGGAATGAGCAGTTCTTC CASSGLAGGLGWNEQFF
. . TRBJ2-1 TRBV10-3 TGTGCCACTGCGGACACCACCAATGAGCAGTTCTTC CATADTTNEQFF
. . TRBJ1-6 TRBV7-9 TGTGCCAGCAGCTCAGGACCTTGGAATTCACCCCTCCACTTT CASSSGPWNSPLHF
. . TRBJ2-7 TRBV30 TGTGCCTGGGACAAGGGGGGGGACTACGAGCAGTACTTC CAWDKGGDYEQYF
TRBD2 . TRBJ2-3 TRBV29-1 TGCAGCGTTGACCCTGGGACTAGCGGGAGGGCCGAGGATCCGCAGTATTTT CSVDPGTSGRAEDPQYF
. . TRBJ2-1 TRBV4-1 TGCGCCAGCAGCCAACCTAAAGACGGATCCCTCCTAAGGAAGACGTTCTTC CASSQPKDGSLLRKTFF
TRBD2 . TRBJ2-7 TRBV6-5 TGTGCCAGCAGTTCTGCCGCTGGACCGCGGACTAGCGGGAGTCCACGGTACTTC CASSSAAGPRTSGSPRYF
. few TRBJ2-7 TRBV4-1 TGCGCCAGCAGCCAAGTTTCCGGCCTAGCCTACGAGCAGTACTTC CASSQVSGLAYEQYF
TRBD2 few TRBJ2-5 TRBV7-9 TGTGCCAGCAGCTTAGTAGCGGGAGTGCGAGAGACCCAGTACTTC CASSLVAGVRETQYF
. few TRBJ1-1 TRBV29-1 TGCAGCGTTGACTCGGAGCGTGAAGTTTTCTTT CSVDSEREVFF
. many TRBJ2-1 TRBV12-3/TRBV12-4 TGTGCCAGCAGTTTAAGAAGGAGCTCCTACAATGAGCAGTTCTTC CASSLRRSSYNEQFF
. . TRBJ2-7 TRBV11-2 TGTGCCAGCAGCTCCCGTCTTTTAACAGTAGGCTACGAGCAGTACTTC CASSSRLLTVGYEQYF
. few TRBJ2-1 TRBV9 TGTGCCAGCAGCGTTGGCCGGGAGCAGTTCTTC CASSVGREQFF
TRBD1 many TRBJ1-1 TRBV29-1 TGCAGCGCTCAGGGGGGCCCTAACACTGAAGCTTTCTTT CSAQGGPNTEAFF
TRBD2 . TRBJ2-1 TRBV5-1 TGCGCCAGCAGCTTCGGGGCGGGGGGAGCTGAGCAGTTCTTC CASSFGAGGAEQFF
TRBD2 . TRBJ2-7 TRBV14 TGTGCCAGCAGCCATGTAGATGCGGGAGGGCTCCACGAGCAGTACTTC CASSHVDAGGLHEQYF
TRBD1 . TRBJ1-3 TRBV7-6 TGTGCCAGCAGCTTGGCCCAGGGGGCTGGAAACACCATATATTTT CASSLAQGAGNTIYF
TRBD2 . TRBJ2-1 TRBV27 TGTGCCAGCAGTTCCTCCCTAGCGGGGCCTTACTACAATGAGCAGTTCTTC CASSSSLAGPYYNEQFF
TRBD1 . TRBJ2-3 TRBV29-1 TGCAGCGTTGAAGACGGGACAGGGGCAGATACGCAGTATTTT CSVEDGTGADTQYF
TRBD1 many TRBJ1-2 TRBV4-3 TGCGCCAGCAGCCAAGCGGACAGGGACTATGGCTACACCTTC CASSQADRDYGYTF
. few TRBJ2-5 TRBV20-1 TGCAGTGCTAGTGTTGGGGAGACCCAGTACTTC CSASVGETQYF
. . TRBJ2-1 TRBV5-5 TGTGCCAGCAGCTCCCTACTAGGGATCACCTACAATGAGCAGTTCTTC CASSSLLGITYNEQFF
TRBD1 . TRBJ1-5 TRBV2 TGTGCCAGCAGTTCTCAGGGGGCCGGTCAGCCCCAGCATTTT CASSSQGAGQPQHF
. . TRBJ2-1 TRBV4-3 TGCGCCAGCAGCCAAGGTTCCGACGGTTTAGTTTACAATGAGCAGTTCTTC CASSQGSDGLVYNEQFF
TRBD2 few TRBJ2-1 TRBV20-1 TGCAGTGCTAGAAGCGGGAGGGGCTATGAGCAGTTCTTC CSARSGRGYEQFF
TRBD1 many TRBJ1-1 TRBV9 TGTGCCAGCAGCGCGACTACAGGGGACACTGAAGCTTTCTTT CASSATTGDTEAFF
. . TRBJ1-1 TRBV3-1 TGTGCCAGCAGCCAACATCGTAAAATGAACACTGAAGCTTTCTTT CASSQHRKMNTEAFF
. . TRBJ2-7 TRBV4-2 TGTGCCAGCAGCCAAGATCAAGTCCTGAGCTCCTACGAGCAGTACTTC CASSQDQVLSSYEQYF
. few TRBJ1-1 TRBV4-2 TGTGCCAGCAGCCAAGGCCTCGGGAAGGCTGAAGCTTTCTTT CASSQGLGKAEAFF
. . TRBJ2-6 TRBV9 TGTGCCAGCAGCCCTAGCTTCATAGGTGGTGGGCCTGGGGCCAACGTCCTGACTTTC CASSPSFIGGGPGANVLTF
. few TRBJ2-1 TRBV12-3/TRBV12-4 TGTGCCAGCAGTTTTAAGGGAGGTCCGTTCTTC CASSFKGGPFF
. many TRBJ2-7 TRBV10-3 TGTGCCATCAGTGACCCAGCCTACGAGCAGTACTTC CAISDPAYEQYF
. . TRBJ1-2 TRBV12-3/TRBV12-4 TGTGCCAGCAGTTCACGCTCTGGCTACACCTTC CASSSRSGYTF
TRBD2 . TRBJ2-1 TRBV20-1 TGCAGTGCTGAGGGGAGGACTAGCTCCTACAATGAGCAGTTCTTC CSAEGRTSSYNEQFF
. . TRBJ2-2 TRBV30 TGTGCCTGGAGTCCACGGGGCCGGTACACCGGGGAGCTGTTTTTT CAWSPRGRYTGELFF
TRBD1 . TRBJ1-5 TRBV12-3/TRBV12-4 TGTGCCAGCAGTCGAGACAGGGTCAGTCAGCCCCAGCATTTT CASSRDRVSQPQHF